Each of the 10 T cell receptor beta chains below was sequenced from the same sample in a study of siplizumab effects on memory and regulatory T cells. The table came from immunoSEQ multiplex PCR; TCRdb's copy has only in-frame clones and leaves some out. The sample lists some 9,000 clones; roughly 69% were seen once. Sequences were obtained from effector memory CD8+ T cells sorted from blood. Subset of the sample: unstimulated CD8+ effector memory T cells. These receptors were obtained from a human donor in good health.

The rearrangement uses TRBV9 and TRBJ1-1; D unresolved. The germline V gene encodes CDR1 SGDLS and CDR2 YYNGEE. V lost 0 bases, J lost 7 bases, and 10 bases lay in between. The CDR3 spans 13 residues. In DNA, the CDR3 is TGTGCCAGCAGCGTAGGAGAGGAGAATGAAGCTTTCTTT. Amino acid sequence: CASSVGEENEAFF. Using reference TRBV9 and TRBJ1-1 for the parts outside the CDR3, the full variable domain is DSGVTQTPKHLITATGQRVTLRCSPRSGDLSVYWYQQSLDQGLQFLIQYYNGEERAKGNILERFSAQQFPDLHSELNLSSLELGDSALYFCASSVGEENEAFFGQGTRLTVV.

In its sample, this clone was seen once. J is TRBJ2-2 and V is TRBV2, with D unclear. CDR1 SNHLY and CDR2 FYNNEI come from the germline V gene. The V gene lost 2 bases and the J gene lost 4 bases, with 5 bases spanning the gap. The CDR3 contains 13 residues. The CDR3 reads CASSERSTGELFF. CDR3 DNA sequence: TGTGCCAGCAGTGAACGCTCCACCGGGGAGCTGTTTTTT.

This chain connects TRBV7-9 to TRBJ1-4; D might be TRBD1 (5 bases). Between the trimmed V and J ends, which lost 0 bases and 10 bases, there was a span of 12 bases. The CDR3 is made up of 14 amino acids. The germline V gene has CDR1 SEHNR and CDR2 FQNEAQ (reference sequence). The CDR3 loop reads CASSLALGGAKLFF. For the CDR3, the DNA is TGTGCCAGCAGCTTAGCGTTGGGGGGAGCAAAACTGTTTTTT.

This clone came up once. This chain's CDR3 is CASSPERYNEQFF. The CDR3 DNA reads TGTGCCAGCAGCCCGGAGCGGTACAATGAGCAGTTCTTC. The chain uses TRBV7-9 and TRBJ2-1, with D perhaps TRBD2 (5 bases). V shed 5 bases and J shed 4 bases, with 9 bases lying between them. The CDR3 covers 13 residues. Germline CDR1 SEHNR, CDR2 FQNEAQ (reference sequence).

V gene TRBV25-1 combines with J gene TRBJ2-3, with TRBD2 as a possible D gene (5 bases). Germline V CDR1 and CDR2: MGHDK, SYGVNS. CDR3 length: 14 residues. V was clipped by 8 bases and J by 1 base, with 13 bases between them. The CDR3 DNA follows: TGTGCCAGCGTAGAGGGCGGCCGCACAGATACGCAGTATTTT. Encoded protein: CASVEGGRTDTQYF.

This sequence joins TRBV19 and TRBJ1-5; 9 nucleotides agree with TRBD1. J was trimmed by 0 bases and V by 5 bases; bases with no gene match: 8. CDR1 is LNHDA, CDR2 SQIVND, per germline (reference sequence). The CDR3 extends over 17 amino acids. For the CDR3, the DNA is TGTGCCAGTAGTCTTCCGGGACAGGGCCATAGCAATCAGCCCCAGCATTTT. As protein: CASSLPGQGHSNQPQHF.

The CDR3 DNA follows: TGTGCCTGGAGTTCACCGGGACAGGCTGAAGCTTTCTTT. Its translation is CAWSSPGQAEAFF. The chain uses TRBV30 and TRBJ1-1; TRBD1 matches 8 bases. The CDR3 contains 13 residues. The germline V gene has CDR1 GTSNPN and CDR2 SVGIG (reference sequence). V trimming: 2 bases; J trimming: 6 bases; junction bases outside the gene matches: 5.

This rearrangement joins TRBV2 to TRBJ1-5, with 9 positions matching TRBD1. V was clipped by 4 bases and J by 4 bases; unmatched bases: 5. Germline CDR1 SNHLY, CDR2 FYNNEI. The CDR3 runs 15 residues. CDR3 in amino acids: CASSVGTGKNQPQHF. The CDR3 DNA is TGTGCCAGCAGTGTAGGGACAGGGAAAAATCAGCCCCAGCATTTT.

This chain links TRBV6-1 with TRBJ2-6; no firm D call. The ends were cut back, 0 bases at V and 0 bases at J, with 3 bases in the middle. The germline CDR1 and CDR2 sequences are MNHNS and SASEGT. This CDR3 region has 15 residues. The CDR3: CASSEAHSGANVLTF. CDR3 DNA sequence: TGTGCCAGCAGTGAAGCACACTCTGGGGCCAACGTCCTGACTTTC.

Note on this clone: This clone may be a read error of a much larger clone one base away. Within the sample, other DNA sequences also encode this same CDR3. The chain is built from TRBV6-4 and TRBJ2-2, with no clear D. V was clipped by 4 bases and J by 1 base, with 4 bases between them. CDR3 length: 13 amino acids. The V gene's germline CDR1 is MRHNA and CDR2 SNTAGT. This CDR3 is CASSAGNTGELFF. Written as DNA, the CDR3 is TGTGCCAGCAGTGCAGGGAACACCGGGGAGCTGTTTTTT.